These T cell receptor beta chains were read from a single sample in a study of shared clonotypes between healthy human individuals. Assay used: immunoSEQ multiplex PCR; TCRdb lists only in-frame clones, some missing. The table lists roughly 2.6 million clones, approximately 94% of them singletons, with over 0.12% in the top ten. The sequencing sample was made of naive CD4+ T cells sorted from blood. Receptors originate from a man aged 18 to 29 in good health. Both conserved end residues are trimmed from each CDR3.

>TRBJ2-5|TRBV5-4
ASSLVGQETQY
>TRBJ1-1|TRBV7-9
ASSLRTGSEAF
>TRBJ2-6|TRBV7-2
ASSFTGANVLT
>TRBJ2-5|TRBV5-1
ASSLEGGGKETQY
>TRBJ2-1|TRBV7-2
ASSSRTSGPYNEQF
>TRBJ2-2|TRBV7-9
ASSFRTSGSGELF
>TRBJ2-5|TRBV7-8
ASSFGGWGETQY
>TRBJ1-1|TRBV11-2
ASSFLGVENTEAF
>TRBJ2-7|TRBV28
ASSRRWYYEQY
>TRBJ2-5|TRBV5-1
ASLPVGATQETQY
>TRBJ2-5|TRBV6-6
ASSLHPMGLGTQY
>TRBJ1-2|TRBV7-2
ASSLAGAPNYGYT
>TRBJ2-7|TRBV2
ASSETSGGAYEQY
>TRBJ2-7|TRBV7-9
ASSLALAVGPYEQY
>TRBJ2-2|TRBV5-4
ASSLRVLANTGELF
>TRBJ2-2|TRBV18
ASSRLQGAGGELF
>TRBJ2-7|TRBV29-1
SAPGQGGHEQY
>TRBJ2-3|TRBV18
ASSGQTDTQY
>TRBJ1-4|TRBV7-9
ASSLGRGLGEKLF
>TRBJ2-3|TRBV18
ASSPRDRDTDTQY
>TRBJ2-7|TRBV21-1
ASSKARFTGTGDDEQY
>TRBJ1-6|TRBV18
ASSPTGVGLGSPLH
>TRBJ1-1|TRBV6-5
ASSYDRLNTEAF
>TRBJ2-5|TRBV25-1
ASSEYSPSGETQY
>TRBJ1-2|TRBV7-2
ASSLGQVSYGYT
>TRBJ2-2|TRBV4-1
ASDWAGELF
>TRBJ1-2|TRBV5-1
ASSLEAGRKDGYT
>TRBJ2-2|TRBV18
ASSPGAYGELF
>TRBJ1-3|TRBV15
ATSRLPLDGDSHNSGNTIY
>TRBJ2-2|TRBV9
ASSVGLTNTGELF
>TRBJ2-7|TRBV6-5
ASSYDRGYNYEQY
>TRBJ1-1|TRBV19
ASSIGLRNTEAF
>TRBJ2-2|TRBV7-9
ASSLGRAAGENTGELF
>TRBJ2-7|TRBV18
ASSPLIRTGDYEQY
>TRBJ2-3|TRBV10-3
AISDRGVSTDTQY
>TRBJ2-7|TRBV10-3
AISSGLAGGSSYEQY
>TRBJ1-5|TRBV28
ASRPGVGQPQH
>TRBJ2-7|TRBV10-3
AISESPPLEQY
>TRBJ2-3|TRBV6-5
ATSRGREADTQY
>TRBJ2-3|TRBV7-9
ASSLVAGWVSDTQY
>TRBJ2-7|TRBV12-5
ASGLVSGGIHEQY
>TRBJ2-7|TRBV4-3
ASSQRQGPYEQY
>TRBJ1-4|TRBV7-6
ASSQRTGPTNEKLF
>TRBJ2-3|TRBV4-1
ASSQQRLAGKDTQY
>TRBJ1-2|TRBV7-3
ASSYDRVYGYT
>TRBJ2-2|TRBV7-8
ASSSKRESYTGELF
>TRBJ1-5|TRBV19
ASTYTGDNQPQH
>TRBJ2-3|TRBV18
ASSPRLAGVADTQY
>TRBJ1-6|TRBV30
AWSVRGVDNSPLH
>TRBJ1-6|TRBV6-6
ASSPMPGTGGRPLH
>TRBJ2-3|TRBV5-1
ASSTGLAGGTDTQY
>TRBJ2-7|TRBV5-4
ASSLGSGLPMYEQY
>TRBJ2-3|TRBV28
ASSLGRLTDTQY
>TRBJ2-1|TRBV10-1
ASSESTSGLRF